This section outlines one T cell receptor (beta chain) sequence together with its context. No antigen is known for it. The data belong to a study of OX40 agonist ivuxolimab in advanced cancers. Study-level background: Dose-escalation cases comprised hepatocellular carcinoma, melanoma, renal cell or head and neck cancer. Therapy given before enrollment (anti-PD-1, anti-PD-L1 or anti-CTLA-4) was allowed, and approximately 40% had some. Overall study results and limits: The expanded peripheral T cells' antigen specificity was not determined. Among the lowest peripheral clonal expansion occurred in 0.1-3.0 mg/kg partial responders.

Produced via immunoSEQ multiplex PCR; TCRdb's table is partial and in-frame only. This table has approximately 58,000 clones, approximately 90% appearing once. The clonotype originates from an adult with an advanced solid tumor such as melanoma, head and neck, liver or kidney cancer. Source: CD4+ or CD8+ T cells sorted from blood, taken in a trial of the OX40 agonist ivuxolimab.

The CDR3: CSVGGETGHQNYGYTF. In nucleotides, the CDR3 is TGCAGCGTTGGGGGCGAAACGGGACACCAGAACTATGGCTACACCTTC. This chain connects TRBV29-1 to TRBJ1-2, with D possibly matching TRBD1 (6 bases). CDR1 is SQVTM and CDR2 is ANQGSEA in the germline V gene. Trimming stripped 4 bases from V and 2 bases from J, with 20 bases between. The CDR3 sequence is 16 residues long. The entire variable domain, with the rest obtained from reference TRBV29-1 and TRBJ1-2, is as follows: SAVISQKPSRDICQRGTSLTIQCQVDSQVTMMFWYRQQPGQSLTLIATANQGSEATYESGFVIDKFPISRPNLTFSTLTVSNMSPEDSSIYLCSVGGETGHQNYGYTFGSGTRLTVV.